The sequence of this T cell receptor beta chain was determined in a study of OX40 agonist ivuxolimab in advanced cancers. As for the study in general: The study enrolled dose-escalation patients with hepatocellular carcinoma, melanoma, renal cell or head and neck cancer.

General study results and limits: Compared with CD4+, CD8+ T cells on average had more expanded clones.

In the case of this clone: Its antigen remains unidentified.

Assay used: immunoSEQ multiplex PCR; TCRdb lists only in-frame clones, some missing. The sample shows fewer than 70,000 clones, more than 85% of them seen only once. The input for sequencing was CD4+ or CD8+ T cells sorted from blood, taken in a trial of the OX40 agonist ivuxolimab. This receptor was taken from an adult with an advanced solid tumor such as melanoma, head and neck, liver or kidney cancer.

The CDR3 DNA is TGCGCCAGCAGCTTGGGAAGCGGGAGACAGAAGCAGTTCTTC. Its protein is CASSLGSGRQKQFF. The rearrangement joins TRBV5-1 to TRBJ2-1; 8 bases line up with TRBD2. Germline V gives CDR1 SGHRS, CDR2 YFSETQ. Unmatched junction bases numbered 7, after V lost 0 bases and J lost 11 bases. The CDR3 totals 14 residues. The full variable domain, with the rest looked up from reference TRBV5-1 and TRBJ2-1, is KAGVTQTPRYLIKTRGQQVTLSCSPISGHRSVSWYQQTPGQGLQFLFEYFSETQRNKGNFPGRFSGRQFSNSRSEMNVSTLELGDSALYLCASSLGSGRQKQFFGPGTRLTVL.